This entry lists 32 T cell receptor beta chains sequenced from one sample in a study of blood T cell repertoires in COVID-19. TCRdb's copy holds only in-frame clones and misses some; the assay was immunoSEQ multiplex PCR. The sample shows under 250,000 clones, roughly 80% of them seen only once. Sequences were obtained from peripheral blood. These receptors were obtained from a woman in her seventies with acute or convalescent COVID-19.

This clone was counted only a few times. The V gene is TRBV7-2, the J gene TRBJ2-2, with TRBD2 identical over 7 bases. Losses at the gene ends were 6 bases for V and 4 bases for J; bases not matched to a gene: 5. The CDR3 spans 14 residues. In germline, CDR1 is SGHTA, CDR2 FQGNSA. The chain's CDR3 is CASRIRGGTGELFF. Written as DNA, the CDR3 is TGTGCCAGCAGAATTCGCGGGGGCACCGGGGAGCTGTTTTTT.

Details on this clone: Other DNA sequences within the sample encode an identical CDR3. This rearrangement joins TRBV5-1 to TRBJ2-7; TRBD1 agrees at 9 bases. CDR1 and CDR2 (germline): SGHRS, YFSETQ. The trim removed 4 bases at V and 0 bases at J, leaving 5 bases unmatched. This CDR3 spans 15 amino acids. The chain's CDR3 is CASSLGQGFSYEQYF. Here the CDR3 DNA reads TGCGCCAGCAGCCTGGGACAGGGCTTCTCCTACGAGCAGTACTTC.

This chain links TRBV27 with TRBJ1-1, with 7 positions matching TRBD1. CDR3 length: 19 residues. Per the germline V gene, CDR1 is MNHEY and CDR2 is SMNVEV (reference sequence). V was clipped by 5 bases and J by 0 bases; unmatched bases: 18. CDR3 DNA: TGTGCCAGCAGTAGAAAATCCACAGGGGTGACCTTCATGAACACTGAAGCTTTCTTT. Translated: CASSRKSTGVTFMNTEAFF.

This chain links TRBV18 with TRBJ1-2; D is undetermined. The CDR3 is 12 amino acids. The V end was cut by 3 bases, the J end by 6 bases, with 8 bases between. Germline assignment: CDR1 KGHSH and CDR2 LQKENI. DNA for the CDR3: TGTGCCAGCTCACCGGCGGGGAATGGCTACACCTTC. This codes for CASSPAGNGYTF.

The sample holds one count of this clone. The chain has TRBV10-2 and TRBJ2-2; the match to TRBD2 covers 13 bases. The V gene end was trimmed by 8 bases and the J gene end by 4 bases; junction bases not matched to a gene: 10. CDR3 length: 17 residues. The germline gives CDR1 WSHSY, CDR2 SAAADI. The CDR3 DNA follows: TGCGCCAGCCTCGGGACTAGCGGGGTGGATGGCACCGGGGAGCTGTTTTTT. It is translated as CASLGTSGVDGTGELFF.

The J gene is TRBJ2-5, the V gene TRBV7-2; 9 bases match TRBD2. Per the germline V gene, CDR1 is SGHTA and CDR2 is FQGNSA. Trimming at V came to 4 bases and at J to 5 bases, leaving 8 bases not matched to a gene. The CDR3 has 15 amino acids. CDR3 region: CASSYLLAGRETQYF. Here the CDR3 DNA reads TGTGCCAGCAGCTACCTTCTAGCGGGGAGGGAGACCCAGTACTTC.

Only a few counts were recorded for this clone. The identical CDR3 is also encoded by other nucleotide sequences in the sample. The V gene is TRBV5-1, the J gene TRBJ2-5; D is uncertain. Germline loops: CDR1 SGHRS, CDR2 YFSETQ. Between the trimmed V and J ends, which lost 3 bases and 2 bases, there was a span of 2 bases. The CDR3 has 11 amino acids. CDR3 protein: CASSSQETQYF. The DNA of the CDR3 is TGCGCCAGCAGCTCACAAGAGACCCAGTACTTC. The entire variable domain, with the rest obtained from reference TRBV5-1 and TRBJ2-5, is as follows: KAGVTQTPRYLIKTRGQQVTLSCSPISGHRSVSWYQQTPGQGLQFLFEYFSETQRNKGNFPGRFSGRQFSNSRSEMNVSTLELGDSALYLCASSSQETQYFGPGTRLLVL.

V gene TRBV7-9 combines with J gene TRBJ2-1, with TRBD2 identical over 7 bases. CDR1 and CDR2 (germline): SEHNR, FQNEAQ (reference sequence). The CDR3 has 16 amino acids. With V trimmed by 4 bases and J by 4 bases, 10 bases remained unmatched. In nucleotides, the CDR3 is TGTGCCAGCAGCTCCTCCGGAGCGGGGTATTACAATGAGCAGTTCTTC. Translating it yields CASSSSGAGYYNEQFF.

This chain uses TRBV5-1 with TRBJ1-2; 7 bases match TRBD1. The CDR3 contains 14 residues. Losses at the gene ends were 0 bases for V and 5 bases for J; bases not matched to a gene: 4. Looked up from germline, CDR1 is SGHRS and CDR2 is YFSETQ. The DNA for the CDR3 is TGCGCCAGCAGCTTGGAGGCAGGGGGGTATGGCTACACCTTC. Its translation: CASSLEAGGYGYTF.

This rearrangement joins TRBV7-2 to TRBJ2-7; a weak D match, TRBD1 (6 bases). Germline-derived CDR1 and CDR2 are SGHTA and FQGNSA. There are 17 residues in the CDR3. Trimming shortened V by 2 bases and J by 0 bases, and 17 bases separated the two germline ends. DNA for the CDR3: TGTGCCAGCAGCTTAAGGTTGCGGCAGGGGCCCTCCTACGAGCAGTACTTC. Protein: CASSLRLRQGPSYEQYF.

The chain links TRBV6-6 to TRBJ1-1; no clear D. The V end was cut by 2 bases, the J end by 8 bases, with 9 bases between. Germline V gives CDR1 MNHNY, CDR2 SVGAGI (reference sequence). The CDR3 contains 12 residues. CDR3 amino acids: CASSYPTGEAFF. Written as DNA, the CDR3 is TGTGCCAGCAGTTACCCTACCGGGGAAGCTTTCTTT.

The chain has TRBV18 and TRBJ1-1; D is possibly TRBD1 (5 bases). The CDR3 length is 13 residues. Germline lookup yields CDR1 KGHSH and CDR2 LQKENI. The V gene lost 4 bases and the J gene lost 4 bases, with 10 bases spanning the gap. CDR3 nucleotides: TGTGCCAGCTCACAGACGGGACTCACTGAAGCTTTCTTT. Protein product: CASSQTGLTEAFF.

CDR3 coding DNA: TGTGCCTGGACCATATGGGGGGACGGTGAAGCTTTCTTT. Protein: CAWTIWGDGEAFF. V gene TRBV30 combines with J gene TRBJ1-1; D might be TRBD1 (5 bases). CDR3 size: 13 residues. CDR1 and CDR2 (germline): GTSNPN, SVGIG (reference sequence). Trimming left V 4 bases short and J 7 bases short, with 16 bases between.

The chain combines TRBV5-6 with TRBJ2-2; TRBD1 is a possible D gene (6 bases). Germline V gene sequence: CDR1 SGHDT, CDR2 YYEEEE. CDR3 length: 14 amino acids. V was cut by 5 bases and J by 2 bases, with 10 bases left in between. The DNA for the CDR3 is TGTGCCAGCAGGATGGGACAAAACACCGGGGAGCTGTTTTTT. It translates to CASRMGQNTGELFF.

CDR3 coding DNA: TGTGCCAGTAGCCCCAGACTCGCAGGGGGCGCCGGCTACACCTTC. This gives the protein CASSPRLAGGAGYTF. The V and J genes are TRBV19 and TRBJ1-2; 8 bases fit TRBD1. This CDR3 has 15 residues. The V segment lost 6 bases and the J segment 8 bases; nucleotides outside the gene matches: 14. From germline, CDR1 is LNHDA and CDR2 SQIVND (reference sequence).

V usage is TRBV19 and J usage is TRBJ1-1; D remains unclear. This CDR3 spans 14 amino acids. The ends were cut back, 3 bases at V and 2 bases at J, with 10 bases in the middle. Germline CDR1 LNHDA, CDR2 SQIVND (reference sequence). The CDR3 sequence: CASSMAVRNTEAFF. DNA for the CDR3: TGTGCCAGTAGTATGGCGGTTCGAAACACTGAAGCTTTCTTT.

The V call is TRBV27, the J call TRBJ2-7, with TRBD2 matching over 8 bases. The CDR3 totals 15 residues. Germline trimming cut 5 bases from V and 2 bases from J; bases unmatched to any gene: 8. The V gene's germline CDR1 is MNHEY and CDR2 SMNVEV (reference sequence). The CDR3, as DNA: TGTGCCAGCAGTCCGGGACTAGGAGTTGCCTACGAGCAGTACTTC. As protein: CASSPGLGVAYEQYF.

Only one count was recorded for this clone. The gene calls are TRBV28 and TRBJ1-2; 10 bases are shared with TRBD1. The CDR3 runs 16 residues. Germline V gene sequence: CDR1 MDHEN, CDR2 SYDVKM. Trimming took 5 bases from V and 8 from J; bases not matched to a gene: 14. The CDR3 is CASSPAGQGFRVGYTF. For the CDR3, the DNA is TGTGCCAGCAGTCCCGCGGGACAGGGGTTTCGGGTCGGCTACACCTTC.

The gene calls are TRBV28 and TRBJ2-3, with D perhaps matching TRBD2 (6 bases). The CDR3 length is 15 residues. Germline assignment: CDR1 MDHEN and CDR2 SYDVKM. V was cut by 6 bases and J by 5 bases, with 18 bases left in between. The CDR3 here is CASSPGGVVEDTQYF. As DNA, the CDR3 is TGTGCCAGCAGCCCCGGAGGGGTGGTCGAAGATACGCAGTATTTT.

The chain couples TRBV30 to TRBJ1-4; maybe TRBD1 (6 bases). CDR1 and CDR2 (germline): GTSNPN, SVGIG (reference sequence). The length of the CDR3 is 13 residues. The V end lost 3 bases, the J end lost 3 bases, and 8 bases lay between the germline ends. As DNA, the CDR3 is TGTGCCTGGAGAGGACAGCCTAATGAAAAACTGTTTTTT. Translating gives CAWRGQPNEKLFF.

This rearrangement joins TRBV6-5 to TRBJ2-3, with D tentatively TRBD1 (6 bases). Trimming shortened V by 5 bases and J by 5 bases, and 14 bases separated the two germline ends. CDR1 and CDR2 from the germline V gene are MNHEY and SVGAGI. CDR3 length: 14 residues. CDR3 in DNA: TGTGCCAGCAGTACCAGGGGCGTGGGAGATACGCAGTATTTT. Its protein is CASSTRGVGDTQYF.

V gene TRBV7-6 combines with J gene TRBJ1-2, with a possible D match to TRBD1 (6 bases). Germline V gene sequence: CDR1 SGHVS, CDR2 FNYEAQ. With 8 bases removed from V and 5 bases from J, the gap between germline ends came to 15 bases. The CDR3 spans 13 residues. The CDR3 reads CASRAGESYGYTF. The CDR3 DNA is TGTGCCAGCCGCGCAGGGGAAAGTTATGGCTACACCTTC.

The V gene is TRBV30, the J gene TRBJ1-3, with D unclear. Germline-derived CDR1 and CDR2 are GTSNPN and SVGIG (reference sequence). Trimming took off 2 bases at V and 6 bases at J, with 8 bases between the two ends. This CDR3 comprises 12 residues. CDR3 nucleotides: TGTGCCTGGAGTAACAGCATAAACACCATATATTTT. This translates into CAWSNSINTIYF.

The chain has TRBV5-4 and TRBJ1-2; 7 bases are a match to TRBD1. The germline V gene encodes CDR1 SGHNT and CDR2 YYREEE (reference sequence). Germline trimming cut 0 bases from V and 6 bases from J; bases unmatched to any gene: 2. The CDR3 has 13 amino acids. In nucleotides, the CDR3 is TGTGCCAGCAGCTTGGTTGGGACAGATGGCTACACCTTC. This sequence encodes CASSLVGTDGYTF.

The sample holds many counts of this clone. The V and J genes are TRBV4-3 and TRBJ2-7; maybe TRBD1 (6 bases). Germline assignment: CDR1 LGHNA and CDR2 YSLEER. V lost 1 base and J lost 6, with 10 bases in between. This CDR3 comprises 13 residues. The CDR3 region has the DNA TGCGCCAGCAGCCAAGTTACAGGGCTCGAGCAGTACTTC. This codes for CASSQVTGLEQYF.

The CDR3 bases are TGTGCCAGCAGCTTGGTAGGGGAGGGAGGCTACACCTTC. This sequence encodes CASSLVGEGGYTF. The rearrangement uses TRBV5-4 and TRBJ1-2; D is perhaps TRBD1 (5 bases). Germline lookup yields CDR1 SGHNT and CDR2 YYREEE (reference sequence). V was cut by 0 bases and J by 8 bases, with 11 bases left in between. The CDR3 spans 13 residues.

The chain couples TRBV6-6 to TRBJ1-2; TRBD1 matches 9 bases. The germline V gene encodes CDR1 MNHNY and CDR2 SVGAGI (reference sequence). The CDR3 is 15 residues long. V lost 7 bases to trimming and J lost 4 bases; unmatched junction nucleotides: 10. CDR3 region: CASNNPGTGLYGYTF. The CDR3 DNA reads TGTGCCAGCAATAACCCCGGGACAGGGCTCTATGGCTACACCTTC.

The V call is TRBV11-2, the J call TRBJ2-1, with D possibly matching TRBD1 (6 bases). Looked up from germline, CDR1 is SGHAT and CDR2 is FQNNGV. The CDR3 has 15 residues. Trimming took off 4 bases at V and 3 bases at J, with 13 bases between the two ends. CDR3 loop: CASSSMTQGYNEQFF. The CDR3 coding sequence is TGTGCCAGCAGCTCCATGACACAGGGCTACAATGAGCAGTTCTTC.

This chain uses TRBV29-1 with TRBJ1-1; unclear D gene. Germline values: CDR1 SQVTM, CDR2 ANQGSEA. CDR3 size: 13 residues. With 3 bases removed from V and 0 bases from J, the gap between germline ends came to 8 bases. CDR3 DNA: TGCAGCGTTGAGAGGCCCATGAACACTGAAGCTTTCTTT. Its translation is CSVERPMNTEAFF.

A remark on this clone: Other nucleotide sequences in the sample specify the same CDR3. The chain combines TRBV7-2 with TRBJ1-5, with unresolved D. The V end was cut by 5 bases, the J end by 7 bases, with 12 bases between. The CDR3 covers 13 residues. CDR1 and CDR2 from the germline V gene are SGHTA and FQGNSA. The CDR3, as DNA: TGTGCCAGCAGCCTGGGGAGAAACCAGCCCCAGCATTTT. It encodes CASSLGRNQPQHF.

This chain connects TRBV14 to TRBJ2-2, with a tentative D call TRBD2 (5 bases). CDR3 length: 15 amino acids. From germline, CDR1 is SGHDN and CDR2 FVKESK. Trimming stripped 3 bases from V and 6 bases from J, with 14 bases between. The CDR3: CASSQTGRGAGELFF. The CDR3 nucleotides are TGTGCCAGCAGCCAGACTGGTCGGGGTGCCGGGGAGCTGTTTTTT.

The gene calls are TRBV6-2 or TRBV6-3 and TRBJ1-5; 7 bases map to TRBD1. The CDR3 is made up of 16 amino acids. Unmatched junction bases numbered 12, after V lost 4 bases and J lost 6 bases. CDR1 MNHEY and CDR2 SVGEGT come from the germline V gene. CDR3 sequence: CASSSRRDSTIQPQHF. CDR3 in DNA: TGTGCCAGCAGTTCACGCCGGGACAGTACCATTCAGCCCCAGCATTTT.